This record looks at one TCR beta chain sequence and its context. Its antigen is undetermined. The record originates from a study of vaccination effects on CD4 cells after COVID-19. Broader study findings: Few convalescent patients, and no early post-infection timepoints, were available to the study.

At the end of 10 days of culture, CD4+ T cells were isolated. The protocol was immunoSEQ multiplex PCR, while the TCRdb copy is restricted to in-frame clones and leaves out a portion. The sample contains tens of thousands of clones, about 70% of which appear only once. V lost 3 bases and J lost 4, with 12 bases in between. Germline V CDR1 and CDR2: SNHLY, FYNNEI. This CDR3 is built from 14 residues. The chain couples TRBV2 to TRBJ1-2; weak D call: TRBD1 (5 bases). This sequence was found in a human donor who received a COVID-19 vaccine. Specimen: CD4+ T cells from PBMCs cultured without peptide, collected before COVID-19 vaccination. CDR3 in amino acids: CASSERQMIYGYTF. Written as DNA, the CDR3 is TGTGCCAGCAGTGAGAGACAGATGATCTATGGCTACACCTTC.